This TCR beta chain was documented in a study of T-cell memory formation after mild COVID-19. Study overall: TCR clusters were mostly donor specific.

Each CDR3 protein gets one entry after TCRdb re-called the 5' RACE reads with MiXCR. The sample has about 240,000 distinct CDR3 sequences; 8.5% to 9.5% are singletons. Details on this clonotype: The antigen is unknown.

Findings and limits, study-wide: The study found balanced CD4/CD8 in clones contracting day 15 to 85 and a CD4+ lean in later expanders.

Germline V CDR1 and CDR2: SGHRS, YFSETQ. The trim removed 3 bases at V and 2 bases at J, leaving 4 bases unmatched. The CDR3 consists of 15 residues. The chain recombines TRBV5-1 with TRBJ1-2, with TRBD1 matching 10 bases. The sequence came from a man younger than 35 who had mild COVID-19 (a few samples of this study predate the infection). Cell type and time point are not known. Material for sequencing was PBMCs or a T cell subset sorted from them (not recorded which). The CDR3 sequence is CASSSGQGGNYGYTF. The CDR3 nucleotides read TGCGCCAGCAGCTCCGGACAGGGGGGGAACTATGGCTACACCTTC.